This T cell receptor (beta chain) was obtained from a study of PD-1 blockade in classical Hodgkin lymphoma (dated by TCRdb to about 2020). As for the study more broadly: Nivolumab dosing was 3 mg/kg intravenously every 2 weeks, continuing until either disease progression or unacceptable toxicity. The study used CyTOF and TCR beta sequencing to define a peripheral blood immune signature of response to PD-1 blockade in classical Hodgkin lymphoma.

The CDR3, cysteine through phenylalanine, is 13 amino acids long. Only CDR3 DNA is held: 39 bases, read in frame from base 1. V is pared back by 7 bases and J by 4 bases, with 11 bases lying between the germline termini. The germline V gene (reference sequence) gives CDR1 as LNHDA and CDR2 as SQIVND. The Qiagen DNeasy kit was used to extract genomic DNA from unsorted PBMCs and from the negatively selected CD4+ and CD8+ fractions. TCR beta CDR3 regions were amplified by immunoSEQ multiplex PCR using primers annealing to V and J segments. A synthetic immune receptor repertoire was used to minimize amplification bias, and any residual bias was removed computationally once sequencing was done. Processing in the source paper ran as follows. Custom Python scripts were used to quantify repertoire diversity as the Shannon entropy index. Unsorted, CD4+ and CD8+ repertoires were examined separately, except in combined analyses, for which CD4+ and CD8+ sequences were merged in silico. Clonal expansion was defined as a frequency increase of at least 2-fold after treatment compared with C1D1, and clones undetected at baseline were assigned a pseudocount of 0.5. Singleton clones were defined as clones with 0 or 1 copy at C1D1, and non-singleton clones were defined as clones with 2 or more copies. Clones expanded in unsorted samples were annotated as CD4+, CD8+ or unknown by matching protein sequences in sorted samples from the same patient. Wilcoxon tests on paired samples were used to test changes in diversity from C1D1 to C4D1. TCRdb limited this immuneACCESS table to in-frame rearrangements with V and J called. A share of clones is missing; checked studies link under half to unresolved V genes, and the rest is unexplained. The DNA was the basis for D and trimming; V, J and clone size are from that table. The sample contains 75,000 to 100,000 clones, roughly 81% of them found a single time. The ten largest clones represent approximately 15% of the sample.

Results and caveats for the whole study, not just this receptor: Trial patients with a complete response had baseline diversity similar to that of newly diagnosed patients, while partial responders and progressors had significantly lower diversity. CD4+ but not CD8+ TCR diversity rose significantly by C4D1 (p=0.0027 vs p=0.16), most apparent in complete responders (p=0.02). The study was restricted to a single clinical trial cohort, and the causes of repertoire differences, possibly disease activity or prior therapy, were left undefined. Patients starting nivolumab less than 1 year after ASCT had lower diversity and were excluded from later analyses to avoid confounding by immune reconstitution. Newly diagnosed patients were reported to have lower baseline TCR diversity than healthy donors, and relapsed/refractory patients were reported to have lower baseline TCR diversity still.

Regarding this clone: The antigen it recognizes is unknown. No qualities accompany the bases; no much larger clone lies one base away.

The sample's time point label, decoded: cycle 2 day 1 (C2D1) of nivolumab. All trial patients had relapsed after autologous stem cell transplantation, with cohorts A, B and C differing in prior brentuximab vedotin exposure. The trial cohort comprised 56 patients with relapsed/refractory classical Hodgkin lymphoma whose best overall responses were complete response, partial response or progressive disease. Single-agent nivolumab was administered to trial patients in the multi-cohort phase II CheckMate 205 trial. Best overall response was determined by an independent review committee according to the 2007 International Working Group response criteria. Trial PBMCs were obtained immediately prior to nivolumab initiation (C1D1) and on therapy at cycle 2 day 1 and cycle 4 day 1. After peripheral blood was drawn into 8 mL Vacutainer Cell Preparation Tubes, PBMCs were isolated by centrifugation and then cryopreserved.

The sequence was obtained from a human donor with classical Hodgkin lymphoma. The sequences come from peripheral blood mononuclear cells (PBMCs), collected before the second cycle of nivolumab. Recombination connected TRBV19 to TRBJ2-1, with the D gene not clear enough to name. The CDR3 protein sequence reads: CASNRGAYNEQFF. Read as DNA, the sequence is TGTGCCAGTAATCGAGGTGCTTACAATGAGCAGTTCTTC.